The clone carrying this TCR beta chain has only one observation. This entry belongs to a study of long-term antiretroviral therapy in people with HIV. V shed 0 bases, J shed 9 bases, and the junction held 8 bases outside the gene matches. The CDR3 runs to 16 residues. CDR1 and CDR2 (germline): SGHVS, FQNEAQ. The libraries were made with immunoSEQ v3.0 at survey level. Assay: immunoSEQ multiplex PCR; the TCRdb copy retains only in-frame clones and omits some. The sample has just over 15,000 clones, roughly four fifths seen once. This sample comprised unsorted PBMCs, obtained just before starting antiretroviral therapy. The TCR comes from a man in his forties with HIV. The V gene is TRBV7-8, the J gene TRBJ1-6, with TRBD1 identical over 7 bases. In DNA, the CDR3 is TGTGCCAGCAGCTTAGCCCTCGGGCAGGGGGGTTCACCCCTCCACTTT. The encoded protein is CASSLALGQGGSPLHF. Full variable domain (missing parts from reference TRBV7-8 and TRBJ1-6): GAGVSQSPRYKVAKRGQDVALRCDPISGHVSLFWYQQALGQGPEFLTYFQNEAQLDKSGLPSDRFFAERPEGSVSTLKIQRTQQEDSAVYLCASSLALGQGGSPLHFGNGTRLTVT.